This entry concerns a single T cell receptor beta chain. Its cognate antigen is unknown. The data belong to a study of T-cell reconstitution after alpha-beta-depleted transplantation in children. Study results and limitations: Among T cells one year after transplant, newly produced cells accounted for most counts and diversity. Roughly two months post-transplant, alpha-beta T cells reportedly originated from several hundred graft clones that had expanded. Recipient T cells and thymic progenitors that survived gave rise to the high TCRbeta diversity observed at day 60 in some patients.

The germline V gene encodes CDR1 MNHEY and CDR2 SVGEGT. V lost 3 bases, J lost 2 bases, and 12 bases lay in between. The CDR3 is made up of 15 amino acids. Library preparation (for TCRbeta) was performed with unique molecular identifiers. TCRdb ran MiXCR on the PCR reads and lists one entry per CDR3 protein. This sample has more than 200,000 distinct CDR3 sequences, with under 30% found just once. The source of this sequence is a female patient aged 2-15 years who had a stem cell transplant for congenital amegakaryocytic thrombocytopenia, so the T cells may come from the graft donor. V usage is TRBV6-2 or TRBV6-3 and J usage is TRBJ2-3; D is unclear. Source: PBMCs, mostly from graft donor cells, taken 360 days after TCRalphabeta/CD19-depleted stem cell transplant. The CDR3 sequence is CASSYPRSDTDTQYF. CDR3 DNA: TGTGCCAGCAGTTATCCGCGGTCAGACACAGATACGCAGTATTTT.